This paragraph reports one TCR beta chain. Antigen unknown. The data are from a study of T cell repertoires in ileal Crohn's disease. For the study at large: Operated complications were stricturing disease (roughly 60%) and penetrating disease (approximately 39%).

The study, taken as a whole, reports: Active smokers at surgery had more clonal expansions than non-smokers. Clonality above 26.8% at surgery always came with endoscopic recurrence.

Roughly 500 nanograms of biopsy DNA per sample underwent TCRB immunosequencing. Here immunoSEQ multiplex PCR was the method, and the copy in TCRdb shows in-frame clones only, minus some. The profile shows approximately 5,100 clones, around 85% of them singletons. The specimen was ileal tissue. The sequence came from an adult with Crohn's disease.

The CDR3 coding sequence is TGTGCCAGCAGTTTACTAGCGGGGGAGTACAATGAGCAGTTCTTC. Its translation is CASSLLAGEYNEQFF. The chain carries TRBV6-4 and TRBJ2-1; 11 bases are a match to TRBD2. CDR3 length equals 15 residues. Trimming cost V 5 bases and J 4 bases; bases outside gene matches: 4. CDR1 MRHNA and CDR2 SNTAGT come from the germline V gene.